This T cell receptor beta chain stems from a study of blood T cell repertoires in COVID-19. The overall study: Italy, Spain and the United States were the sources of the convalescent and acute COVID-19 samples. T cells, B-cell-depleted T cells, or PBMCs provided the cDNA or gDNA that served as material.

Authors' analysis steps: By means of reference gene primer amplification, nucleated cell counts were estimated. Using immunoSEQ multiplex PCR, the repertoire was profiled, and TCRdb retains in-frame clones only, with some absent. D and trimming come from the DNA, and the V and J calls and clone size come from that table. This sample has approximately 250,000 clones, with about 86% found just once. CDR3 length: 15 amino acids. With V trimmed by 0 bases and J by 5 bases, 4 bases remained unmatched. Germline V gene sequence: CDR1 SGHRS, CDR2 YFSETQ. Sequences were obtained from peripheral blood. The source of this sequence is a man under 40 with active or convalescent COVID-19. This chain uses TRBV5-1 with TRBJ2-1; 8 bases are shared with TRBD2. Here the CDR3 DNA reads TGCGCCAGCAGCTTGGACGGGGGGGCCCACAATGAGCAGTTCTTC. This codes for CASSLDGGAHNEQFF. Supplemented by reference TRBV5-1 and TRBJ2-1, the full variable domain reads KAGVTQTPRYLIKTRGQQVTLSCSPISGHRSVSWYQQTPGQGLQFLFEYFSETQRNKGNFPGRFSGRQFSNSRSEMNVSTLELGDSALYLCASSLDGGAHNEQFFGPGTRLTVL.